This T cell receptor beta chain emerged from a study of T-cell reconstitution after alpha-beta-depleted transplantation in children. Unique molecular identifiers were built into the TCRbeta library. TCRdb redid the calling of the PCR reads with MiXCR, one entry per CDR3 protein. The sample contains 700,000 to 850,000 distinct CDR3 sequences, 16% of which appear only once. The CDR3 loop spans 14 amino acids. CDR1 is DFQATT, CDR2 SNEGSKA, per germline (reference sequence). Trimming pared 0 bases from V and 1 base from J, leaving 6 bases between. The V gene is TRBV20-1, the J gene TRBJ2-2; D not resolved. The receptor was isolated from a male patient younger than 18 who had a stem cell transplant for acute lymphoblastic leukemia, so the T cells may come from the graft donor. Source: PBMCs, mostly from graft donor cells, taken 360 days after TCRalphabeta/CD19-depleted stem cell transplant. The CDR3 sequence is CSARDQVNTGELFF. In nucleotides, the CDR3 is TGCAGTGCTAGAGACCAGGTGAACACCGGGGAGCTGTTTTTT.